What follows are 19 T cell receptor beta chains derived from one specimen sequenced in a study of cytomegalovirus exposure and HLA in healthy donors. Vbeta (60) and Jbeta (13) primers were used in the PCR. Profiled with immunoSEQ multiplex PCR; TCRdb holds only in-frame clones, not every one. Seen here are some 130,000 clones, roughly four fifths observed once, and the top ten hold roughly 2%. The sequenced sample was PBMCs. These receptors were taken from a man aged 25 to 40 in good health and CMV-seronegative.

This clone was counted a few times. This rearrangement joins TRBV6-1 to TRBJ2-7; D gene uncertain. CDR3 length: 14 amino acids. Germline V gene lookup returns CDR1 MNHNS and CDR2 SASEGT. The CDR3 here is CAFFKQKAAYEQYF. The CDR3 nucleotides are TGTGCTTTTTTCAAGCAGAAGGCGGCATACGAGCAGTACTTC.

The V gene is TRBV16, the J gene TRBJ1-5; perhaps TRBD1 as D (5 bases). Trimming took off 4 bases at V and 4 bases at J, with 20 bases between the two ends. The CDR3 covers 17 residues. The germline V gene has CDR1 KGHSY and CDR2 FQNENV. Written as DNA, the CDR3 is TGTGCCAGCAGCCCCCCAGGGTCTCATCCCAAAAATCAGCCCCAGCATTTT. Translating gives CASSPPGSHPKNQPQHF. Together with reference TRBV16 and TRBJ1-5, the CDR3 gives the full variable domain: GEEVAQTPKHLVRGEGQKAKLYCAPIKGHSYVFWYQQVLKNEFKFLISFQNENVFDETGMPKERFSAKCLPNSPCSLEIQATKLEDSAVYFCASSPPGSHPKNQPQHFGDGTRLSIL.

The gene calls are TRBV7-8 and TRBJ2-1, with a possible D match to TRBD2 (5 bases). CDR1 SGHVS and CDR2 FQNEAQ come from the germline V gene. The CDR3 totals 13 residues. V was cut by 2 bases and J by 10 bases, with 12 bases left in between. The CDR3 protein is CASSLKGSYEQFF. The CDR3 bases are TGTGCCAGCAGCTTAAAAGGGAGTTACGAGCAGTTCTTC.

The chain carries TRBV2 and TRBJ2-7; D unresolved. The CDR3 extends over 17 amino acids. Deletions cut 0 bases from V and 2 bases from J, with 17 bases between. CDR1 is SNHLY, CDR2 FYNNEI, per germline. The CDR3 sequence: CASSEARGRPSAYEQYF. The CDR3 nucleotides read TGTGCCAGCAGTGAAGCCCGAGGAAGGCCCAGTGCCTACGAGCAGTACTTC.

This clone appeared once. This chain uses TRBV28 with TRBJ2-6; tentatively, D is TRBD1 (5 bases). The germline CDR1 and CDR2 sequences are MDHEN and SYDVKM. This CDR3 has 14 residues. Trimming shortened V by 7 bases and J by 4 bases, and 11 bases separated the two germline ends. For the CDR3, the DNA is TGTGCCAGCATCCAGGGCGCAGGGGCCAACGTCCTGACTTTC. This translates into CASIQGAGANVLTF.

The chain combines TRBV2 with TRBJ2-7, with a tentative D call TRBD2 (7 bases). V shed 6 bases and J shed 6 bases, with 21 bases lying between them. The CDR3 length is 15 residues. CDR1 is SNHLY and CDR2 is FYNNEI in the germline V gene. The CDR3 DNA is TGTGCCAGCAGCGCTCCGGGGCAGGGGAGGGGCGAGCAGTACTTC. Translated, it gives CASSAPGQGRGEQYF.

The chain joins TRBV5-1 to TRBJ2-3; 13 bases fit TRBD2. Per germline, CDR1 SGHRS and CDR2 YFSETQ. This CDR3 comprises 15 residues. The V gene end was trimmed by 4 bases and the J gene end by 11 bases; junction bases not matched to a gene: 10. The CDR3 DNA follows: TGCGCCAGCAGCACAACCGGGACTAGCGGGACGAGGCAGTATTTT. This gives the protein CASSTTGTSGTRQYF.

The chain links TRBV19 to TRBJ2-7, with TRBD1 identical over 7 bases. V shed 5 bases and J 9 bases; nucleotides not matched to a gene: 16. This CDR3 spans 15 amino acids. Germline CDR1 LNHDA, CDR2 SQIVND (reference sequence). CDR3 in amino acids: CASSSGQTSQGVQYF. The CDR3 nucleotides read TGTGCCAGTAGTTCTGGACAGACAAGCCAGGGGGTGCAGTACTTC.

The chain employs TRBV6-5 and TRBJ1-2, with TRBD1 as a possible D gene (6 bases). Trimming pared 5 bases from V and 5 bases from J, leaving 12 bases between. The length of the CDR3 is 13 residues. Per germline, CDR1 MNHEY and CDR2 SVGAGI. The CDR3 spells CASSGRGWYGYTF. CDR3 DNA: TGTGCCAGCAGTGGAAGGGGGTGGTATGGCTACACCTTC.

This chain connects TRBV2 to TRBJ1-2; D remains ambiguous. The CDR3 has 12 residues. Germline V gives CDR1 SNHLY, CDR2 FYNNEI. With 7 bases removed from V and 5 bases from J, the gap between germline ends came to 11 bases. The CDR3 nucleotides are TGTGCCAGCACCGAGCGGGAGTATGGCTACACCTTC. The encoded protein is CASTEREYGYTF. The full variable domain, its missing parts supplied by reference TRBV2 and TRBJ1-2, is EPEVTQTPSHQVTQMGQEVILRCVPISNHLYFYWYRQILGQKVEFLVSFYNNEISEKSEIFDDQFSVERPDGSNFTLKIRSTKLEDSAMYFCASTEREYGYTFGSGTRLTVV.

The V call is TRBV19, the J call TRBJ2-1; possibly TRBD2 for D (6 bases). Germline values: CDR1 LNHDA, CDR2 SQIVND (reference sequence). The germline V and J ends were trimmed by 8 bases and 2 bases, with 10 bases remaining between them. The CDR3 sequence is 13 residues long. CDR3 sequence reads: CASRAGTYNEQFF. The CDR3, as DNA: TGTGCCAGTCGCGCGGGAACCTACAATGAGCAGTTCTTC.

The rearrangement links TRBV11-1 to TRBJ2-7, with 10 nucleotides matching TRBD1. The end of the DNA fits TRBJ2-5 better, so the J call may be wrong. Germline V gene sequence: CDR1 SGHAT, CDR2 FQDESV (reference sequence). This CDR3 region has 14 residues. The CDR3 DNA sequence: TGTGCCAGCAGCCCACGACAGGGGGCGGAGACCCAGTACTTC. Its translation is CASSPRQGAETQYF.

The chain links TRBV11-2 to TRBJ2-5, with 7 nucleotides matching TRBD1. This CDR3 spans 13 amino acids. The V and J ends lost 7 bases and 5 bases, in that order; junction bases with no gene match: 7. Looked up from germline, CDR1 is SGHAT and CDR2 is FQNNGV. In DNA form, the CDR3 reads TGTGCCAGCAAGAACCAGGGGGTGGAGACCCAGTACTTC. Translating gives CASKNQGVETQYF.

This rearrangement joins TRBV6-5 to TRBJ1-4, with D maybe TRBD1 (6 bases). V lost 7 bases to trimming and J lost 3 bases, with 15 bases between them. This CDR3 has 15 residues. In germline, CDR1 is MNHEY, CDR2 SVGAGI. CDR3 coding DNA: TGTGCCAGCACCCCCTGGAAGGGGGCTAATGAAAAACTGTTTTTT. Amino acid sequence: CASTPWKGANEKLFF.

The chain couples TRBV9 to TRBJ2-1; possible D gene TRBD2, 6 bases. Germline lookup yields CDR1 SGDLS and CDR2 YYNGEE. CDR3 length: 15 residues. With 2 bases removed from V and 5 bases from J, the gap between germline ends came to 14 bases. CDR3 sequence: CASSVLAEGNNEQFF. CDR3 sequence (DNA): TGTGCCAGCAGCGTTTTAGCGGAAGGAAACAATGAGCAGTTCTTC. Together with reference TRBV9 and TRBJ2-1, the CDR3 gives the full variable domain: DSGVTQTPKHLITATGQRVTLRCSPRSGDLSVYWYQQSLDQGLQFLIQYYNGEERAKGNILERFSAQQFPDLHSELNLSSLELGDSALYFCASSVLAEGNNEQFFGPGTRLTVL.

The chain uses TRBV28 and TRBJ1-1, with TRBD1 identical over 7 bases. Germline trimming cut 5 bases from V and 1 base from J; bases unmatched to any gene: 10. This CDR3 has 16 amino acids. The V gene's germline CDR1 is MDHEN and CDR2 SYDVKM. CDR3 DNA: TGTGCCAGCAGTCCCGGGACAGCTACTTCGAACACTGAAGCTTTCTTT. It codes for CASSPGTATSNTEAFF.

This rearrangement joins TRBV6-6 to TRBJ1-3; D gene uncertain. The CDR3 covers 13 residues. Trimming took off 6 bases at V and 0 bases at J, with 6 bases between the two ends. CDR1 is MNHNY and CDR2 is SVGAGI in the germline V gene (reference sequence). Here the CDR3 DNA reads TGTGCCAGCAGGGAGGGCTCTGGAAACACCATATATTTT. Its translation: CASREGSGNTIYF.

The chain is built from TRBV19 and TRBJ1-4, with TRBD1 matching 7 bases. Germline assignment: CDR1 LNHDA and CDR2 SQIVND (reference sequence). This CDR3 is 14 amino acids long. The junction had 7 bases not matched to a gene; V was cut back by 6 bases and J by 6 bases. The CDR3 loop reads CASSRDSSYEKLFF. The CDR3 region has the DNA TGTGCCAGTAGCCGGGACAGCTCCTATGAAAAACTGTTTTTT.

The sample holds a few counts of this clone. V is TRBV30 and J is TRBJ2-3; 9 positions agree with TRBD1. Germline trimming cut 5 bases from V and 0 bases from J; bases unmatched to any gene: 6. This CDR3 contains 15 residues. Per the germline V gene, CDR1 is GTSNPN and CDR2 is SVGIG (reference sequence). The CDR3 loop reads CAWAATGGSTDTQYF. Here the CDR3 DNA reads TGTGCCTGGGCTGCTACAGGGGGCAGCACAGATACGCAGTATTTT.